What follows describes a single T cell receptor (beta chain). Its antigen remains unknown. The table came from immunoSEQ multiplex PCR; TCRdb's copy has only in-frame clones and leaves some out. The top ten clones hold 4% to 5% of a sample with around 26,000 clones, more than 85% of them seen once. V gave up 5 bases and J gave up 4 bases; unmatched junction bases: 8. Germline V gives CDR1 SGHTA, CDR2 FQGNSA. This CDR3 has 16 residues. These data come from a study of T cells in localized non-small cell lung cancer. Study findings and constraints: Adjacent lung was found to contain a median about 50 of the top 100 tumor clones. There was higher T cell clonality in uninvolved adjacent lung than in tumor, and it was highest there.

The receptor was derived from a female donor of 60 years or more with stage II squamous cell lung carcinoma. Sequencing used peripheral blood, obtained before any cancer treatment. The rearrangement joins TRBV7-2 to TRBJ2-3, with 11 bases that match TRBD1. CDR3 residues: CASSPRGDRGADTQYF. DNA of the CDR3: TGTGCCAGCAGCCCCAGGGGGGACAGGGGGGCAGATACGCAGTATTTT.